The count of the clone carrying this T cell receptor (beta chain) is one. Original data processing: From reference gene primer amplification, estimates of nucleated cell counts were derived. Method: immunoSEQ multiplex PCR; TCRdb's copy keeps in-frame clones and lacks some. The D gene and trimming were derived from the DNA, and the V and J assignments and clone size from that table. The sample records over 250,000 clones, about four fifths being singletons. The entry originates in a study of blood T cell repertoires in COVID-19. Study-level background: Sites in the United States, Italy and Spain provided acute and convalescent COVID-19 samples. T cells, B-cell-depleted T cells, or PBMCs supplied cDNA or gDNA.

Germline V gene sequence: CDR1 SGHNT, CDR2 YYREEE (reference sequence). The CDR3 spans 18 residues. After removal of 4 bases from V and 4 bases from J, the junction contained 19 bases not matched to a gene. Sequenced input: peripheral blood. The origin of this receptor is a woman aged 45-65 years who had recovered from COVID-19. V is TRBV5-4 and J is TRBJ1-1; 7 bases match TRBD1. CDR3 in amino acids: CASSPVGFAVEGATEAFF. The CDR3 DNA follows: TGTGCCAGCAGCCCGGTGGGTTTTGCTGTGGAGGGGGCCACTGAAGCTTTCTTT.